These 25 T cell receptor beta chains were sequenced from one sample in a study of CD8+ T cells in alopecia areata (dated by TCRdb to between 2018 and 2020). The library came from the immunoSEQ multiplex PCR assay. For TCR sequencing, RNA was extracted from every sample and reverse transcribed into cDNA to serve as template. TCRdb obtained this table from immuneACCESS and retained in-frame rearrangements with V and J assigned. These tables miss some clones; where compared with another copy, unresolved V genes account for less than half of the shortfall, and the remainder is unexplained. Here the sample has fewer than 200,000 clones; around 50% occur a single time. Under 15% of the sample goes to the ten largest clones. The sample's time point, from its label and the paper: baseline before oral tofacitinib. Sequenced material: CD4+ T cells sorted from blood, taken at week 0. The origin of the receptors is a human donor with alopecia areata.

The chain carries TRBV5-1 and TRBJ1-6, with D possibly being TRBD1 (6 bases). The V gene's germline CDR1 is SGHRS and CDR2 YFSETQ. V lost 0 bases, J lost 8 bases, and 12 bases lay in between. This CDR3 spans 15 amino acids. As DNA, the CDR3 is TGCGCCAGCAGCTTGGCCGGGCAGGGGTATTCACCCCTCCACTTT. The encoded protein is CASSLAGQGYSPLHF.

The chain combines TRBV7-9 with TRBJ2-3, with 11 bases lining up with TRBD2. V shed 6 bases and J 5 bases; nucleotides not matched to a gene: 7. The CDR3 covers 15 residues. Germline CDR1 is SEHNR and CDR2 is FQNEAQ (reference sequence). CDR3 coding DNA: TGTGCCAGCAGACTTACTAGCGGGGGCAAAGATACGCAGTATTTT. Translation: CASRLTSGGKDTQYF.

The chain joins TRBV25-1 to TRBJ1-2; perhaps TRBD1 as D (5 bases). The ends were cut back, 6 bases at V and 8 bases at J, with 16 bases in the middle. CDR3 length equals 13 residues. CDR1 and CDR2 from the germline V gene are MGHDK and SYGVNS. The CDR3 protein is CASSERQGEGYTF. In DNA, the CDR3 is TGTGCCAGCAGCGAAAGGCAGGGAGAGGGCTACACCTTC.

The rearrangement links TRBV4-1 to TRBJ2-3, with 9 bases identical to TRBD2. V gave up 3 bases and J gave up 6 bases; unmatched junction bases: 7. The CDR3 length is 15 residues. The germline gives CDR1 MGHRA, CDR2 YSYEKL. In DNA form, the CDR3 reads TGCGCCAGCAGCCAGAGGACTAGCGAGATGGATACGCAGTATTTT. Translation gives CASSQRTSEMDTQYF.

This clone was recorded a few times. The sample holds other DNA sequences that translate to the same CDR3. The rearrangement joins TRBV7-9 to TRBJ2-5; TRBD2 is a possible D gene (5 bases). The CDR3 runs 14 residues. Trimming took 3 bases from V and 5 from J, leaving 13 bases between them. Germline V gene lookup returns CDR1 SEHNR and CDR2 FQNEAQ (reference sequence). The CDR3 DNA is TGTGCCAGCAGCTTGGTGGGCGGAGGCGAGACCCAGTACTTC. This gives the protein CASSLVGGGETQYF.

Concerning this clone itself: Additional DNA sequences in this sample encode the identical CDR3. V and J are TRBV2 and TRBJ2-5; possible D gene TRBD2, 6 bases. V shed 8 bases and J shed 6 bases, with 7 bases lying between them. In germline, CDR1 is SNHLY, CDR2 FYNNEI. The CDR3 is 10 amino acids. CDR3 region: CASGGKTQYF. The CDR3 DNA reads TGTGCCAGCGGGGGGAAGACCCAGTACTTC.

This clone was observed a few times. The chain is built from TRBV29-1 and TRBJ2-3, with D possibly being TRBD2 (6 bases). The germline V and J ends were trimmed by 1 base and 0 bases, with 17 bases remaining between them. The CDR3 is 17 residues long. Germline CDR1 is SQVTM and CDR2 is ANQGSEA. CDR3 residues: CSVEARVGAGSTDTQYF. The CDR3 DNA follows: TGCAGCGTTGAAGCGCGGGTTGGAGCGGGCAGCACAGATACGCAGTATTTT.

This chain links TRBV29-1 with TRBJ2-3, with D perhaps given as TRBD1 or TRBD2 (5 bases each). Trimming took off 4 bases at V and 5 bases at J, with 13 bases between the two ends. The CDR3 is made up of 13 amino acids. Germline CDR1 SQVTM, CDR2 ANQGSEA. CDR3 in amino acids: CSVVGRVQDTQYF. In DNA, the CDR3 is TGCAGCGTTGTGGGGCGGGTCCAAGATACGCAGTATTTT.

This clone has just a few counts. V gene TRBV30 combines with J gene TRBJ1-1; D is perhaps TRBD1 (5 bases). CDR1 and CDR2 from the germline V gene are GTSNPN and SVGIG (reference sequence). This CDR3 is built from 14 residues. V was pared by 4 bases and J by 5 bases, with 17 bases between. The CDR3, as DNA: TGTGCCTGGAAAAGAGGGGAGCAGTTGACTGAAGCTTTCTTT. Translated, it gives CAWKRGEQLTEAFF.

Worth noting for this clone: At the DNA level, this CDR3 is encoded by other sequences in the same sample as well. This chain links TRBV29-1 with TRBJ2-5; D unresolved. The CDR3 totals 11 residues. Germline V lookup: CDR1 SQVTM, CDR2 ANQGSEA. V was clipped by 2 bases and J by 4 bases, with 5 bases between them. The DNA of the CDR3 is TGCAGCGTTGAAAGGGCAGAGACCCAGTACTTC. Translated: CSVERAETQYF.

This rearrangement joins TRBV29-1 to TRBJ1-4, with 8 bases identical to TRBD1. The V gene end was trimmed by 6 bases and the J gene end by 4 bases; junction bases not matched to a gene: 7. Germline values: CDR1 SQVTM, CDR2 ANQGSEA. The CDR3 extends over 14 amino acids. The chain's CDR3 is CSVQQDRVNEKLFF. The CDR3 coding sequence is TGCAGCGTCCAGCAGGACAGGGTTAATGAAAAACTGTTTTTT.

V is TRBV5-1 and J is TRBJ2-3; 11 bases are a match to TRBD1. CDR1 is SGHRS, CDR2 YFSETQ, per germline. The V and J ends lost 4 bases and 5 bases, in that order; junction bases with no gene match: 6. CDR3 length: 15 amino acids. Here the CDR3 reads CASSPRGTGGDTQYF. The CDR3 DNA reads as TGCGCCAGCAGCCCGCGGGGGACAGGGGGAGATACGCAGTATTTT.

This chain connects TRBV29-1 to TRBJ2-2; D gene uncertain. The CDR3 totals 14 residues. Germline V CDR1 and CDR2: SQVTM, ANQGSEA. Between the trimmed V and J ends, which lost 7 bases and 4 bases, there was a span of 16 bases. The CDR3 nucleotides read TGCAGCGGGCGTGGGAATTCTGGCACCGGGGAGCTGTTTTTT. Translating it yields CSGRGNSGTGELFF.

In DNA form, the CDR3 reads TGTGCCAGCTCACCCGAGACCAGGCCAGGCTATGGCTACACCTTC. This translates into CASSPETRPGYGYTF. The chain couples TRBV18 to TRBJ1-2; D gene uncertain. The CDR3 has 15 amino acids. CDR1 is KGHSH, CDR2 LQKENI, per germline. V lost 3 bases and J lost 4, with 15 bases in between.

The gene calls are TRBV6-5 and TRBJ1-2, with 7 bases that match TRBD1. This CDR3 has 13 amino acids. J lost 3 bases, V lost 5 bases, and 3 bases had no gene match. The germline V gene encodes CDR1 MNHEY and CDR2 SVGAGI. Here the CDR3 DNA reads TGTGCCAGCAGTGCAGGGGGGGACTATGGCTACACCTTC. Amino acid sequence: CASSAGGDYGYTF.

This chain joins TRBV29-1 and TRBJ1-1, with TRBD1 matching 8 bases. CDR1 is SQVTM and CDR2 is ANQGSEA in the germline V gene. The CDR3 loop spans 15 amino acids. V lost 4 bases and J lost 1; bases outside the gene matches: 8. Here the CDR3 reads CSVGGRGLANTEAFF. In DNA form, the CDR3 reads TGCAGCGTTGGTGGCAGGGGGCTGGCGAACACTGAAGCTTTCTTT.

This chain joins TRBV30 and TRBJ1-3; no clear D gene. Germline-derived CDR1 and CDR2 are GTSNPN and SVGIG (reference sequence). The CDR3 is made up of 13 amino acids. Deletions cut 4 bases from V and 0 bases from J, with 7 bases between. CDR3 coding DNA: TGTGCCTGGACGGTGGGCTCTGGAAACACCATATATTTT. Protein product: CAWTVGSGNTIYF.

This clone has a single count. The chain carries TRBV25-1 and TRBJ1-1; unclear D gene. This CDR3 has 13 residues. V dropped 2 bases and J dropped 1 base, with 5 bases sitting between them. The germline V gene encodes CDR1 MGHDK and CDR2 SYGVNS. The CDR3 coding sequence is TGTGCCAGCAGTGAAGATCGGAACACTGAAGCTTTCTTT. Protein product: CASSEDRNTEAFF.

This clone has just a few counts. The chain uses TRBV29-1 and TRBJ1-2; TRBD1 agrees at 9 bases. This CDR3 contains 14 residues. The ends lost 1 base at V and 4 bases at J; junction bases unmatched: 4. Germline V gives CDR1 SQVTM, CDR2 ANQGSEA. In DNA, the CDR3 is TGCAGCGTTGAAGGCACAGGGGGCGCCTATGGCTACACCTTC. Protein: CSVEGTGGAYGYTF.

CDR3 bases: TGTGCCAGCAGCCCGGTTGGGCGGGGAGCCGGGGAGCTGTTTTTT. Translated, it gives CASSPVGRGAGELFF. The J gene is TRBJ2-2, the V gene TRBV7-2; TRBD2 might be the D (6 bases). Germline V gene data show CDR1 as SGHTA and CDR2 as FQGNSA. The length of the CDR3 is 15 residues. V gave up 5 bases and J gave up 6 bases, with 16 bases separating them.

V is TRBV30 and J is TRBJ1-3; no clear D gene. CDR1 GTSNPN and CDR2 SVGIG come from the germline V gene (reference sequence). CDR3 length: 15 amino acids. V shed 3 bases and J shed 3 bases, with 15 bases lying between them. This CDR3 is CAWSAGGRYGNTIYF. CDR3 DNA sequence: TGTGCCTGGAGCGCCGGTGGGCGATATGGAAACACCATATATTTT.

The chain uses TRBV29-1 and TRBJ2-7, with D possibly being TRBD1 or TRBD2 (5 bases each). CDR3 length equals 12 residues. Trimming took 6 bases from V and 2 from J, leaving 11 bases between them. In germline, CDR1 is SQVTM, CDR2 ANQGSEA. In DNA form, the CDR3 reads TGCAGCGTCGGCAGGGACCCCTACGAGCAGTACTTC. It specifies CSVGRDPYEQYF.

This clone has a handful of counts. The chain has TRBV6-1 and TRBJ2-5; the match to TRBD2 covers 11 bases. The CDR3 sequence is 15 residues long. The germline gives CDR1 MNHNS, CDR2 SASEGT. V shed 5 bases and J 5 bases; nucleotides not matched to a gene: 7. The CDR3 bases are TGTGCCAGCAGTCTCCTAGCGGGGGGAGGTGAGACCCAGTACTTC. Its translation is CASSLLAGGGETQYF.

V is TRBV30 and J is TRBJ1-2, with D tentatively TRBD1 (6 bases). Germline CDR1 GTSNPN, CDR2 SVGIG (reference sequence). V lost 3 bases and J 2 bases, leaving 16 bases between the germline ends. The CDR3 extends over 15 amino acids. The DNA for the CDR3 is TGTGCCTGGAGGGACTTGGGCAGGGGCAACTATGGCTACACCTTC. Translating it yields CAWRDLGRGNYGYTF.

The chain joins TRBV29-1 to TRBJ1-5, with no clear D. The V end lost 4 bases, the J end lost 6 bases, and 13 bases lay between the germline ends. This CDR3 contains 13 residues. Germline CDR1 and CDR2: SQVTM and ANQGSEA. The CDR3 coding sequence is TGCAGCGTTGGGGAAGGGCCCCGTCAGCCCCAGCATTTT. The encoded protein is CSVGEGPRQPQHF. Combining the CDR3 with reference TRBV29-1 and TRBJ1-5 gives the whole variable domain SAVISQKPSRDICQRGTSLTIQCQVDSQVTMMFWYRQQPGQSLTLIATANQGSEATYESGFVIDKFPISRPNLTFSTLTVSNMSPEDSSIYLCSVGEGPRQPQHFGDGTRLSIL.